This T cell receptor beta chain was captured by sequencing in a study of blood T cell repertoires in COVID-19. Across the study: Samples representing acute and convalescent COVID-19 were sourced from the United States, Italy and Spain. PBMCs, B-cell-depleted T cells, or T cells were the source of the cDNA or gDNA that made up the material.

This clone has more than one count but fewer than ten. Germline V gene data show CDR1 as SNHLY and CDR2 as FYNNEI. The CDR3 consists of 15 residues. After removal of 6 bases from V and 2 bases from J, the junction contained 10 bases not matched to a gene. Sequenced by immunoSEQ multiplex PCR; TCRdb stores in-frame clones only, minus some. The table records about 240,000 clones, around four fifths of them present only once. Sequencing was carried out using peripheral blood. This clonotype was sampled from a woman aged 55 to 70 with active or convalescent COVID-19. The chain links TRBV2 to TRBJ2-7; 7 bases align to TRBD2. The CDR3 loop reads CASRAYKGLTYEQYF. The CDR3 region has the DNA TGTGCCAGCAGAGCTTACAAGGGACTAACCTACGAGCAGTACTTC. Supplemented by reference TRBV2 and TRBJ2-7, the full variable domain reads EPEVTQTPSHQVTQMGQEVILRCVPISNHLYFYWYRQILGQKVEFLVSFYNNEISEKSEIFDDQFSVERPDGSNFTLKIRSTKLEDSAMYFCASRAYKGLTYEQYFGPGTRLTVT.